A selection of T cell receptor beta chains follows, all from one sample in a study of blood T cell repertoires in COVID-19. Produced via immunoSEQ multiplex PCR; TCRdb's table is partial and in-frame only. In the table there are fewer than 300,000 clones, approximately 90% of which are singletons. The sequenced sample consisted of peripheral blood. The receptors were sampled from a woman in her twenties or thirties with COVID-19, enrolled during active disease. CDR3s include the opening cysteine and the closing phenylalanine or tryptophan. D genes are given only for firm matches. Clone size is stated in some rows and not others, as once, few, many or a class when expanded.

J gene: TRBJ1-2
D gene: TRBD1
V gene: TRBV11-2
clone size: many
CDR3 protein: CASSLMDRVNYGYTF
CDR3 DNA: TGTGCCAGCAGCTTAATGGACAGGGTTAACTATGGCTACACCTTC

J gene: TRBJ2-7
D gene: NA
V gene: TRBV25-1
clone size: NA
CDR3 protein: CASLQGGTYEQYF
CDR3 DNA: TGTGCCAGTTTGCAGGGAGGTACCTACGAGCAGTACTTC

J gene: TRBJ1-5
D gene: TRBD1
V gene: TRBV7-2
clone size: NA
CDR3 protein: CASSWTGSNQPQHF
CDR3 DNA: TGTGCCAGCAGTTGGACAGGGAGCAATCAGCCCCAGCATTTT

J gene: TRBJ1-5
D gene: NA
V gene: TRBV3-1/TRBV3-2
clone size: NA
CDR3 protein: CASSQGPFGAGIHQPQHF
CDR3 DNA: TGTGCCAGCAGCCAAGGGCCTTTTGGGGCGGGGATTCACCAGCCCCAGCATTTT

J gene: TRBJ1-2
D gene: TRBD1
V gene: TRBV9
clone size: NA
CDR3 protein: CASSPTTGSIGYTF
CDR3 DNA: TGTGCCAGCAGCCCCACGACAGGGTCCATTGGCTACACCTTC

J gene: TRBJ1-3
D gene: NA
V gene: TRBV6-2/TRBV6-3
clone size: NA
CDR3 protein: CASSFGGGYGNTIYF
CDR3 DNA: TGTGCCAGCAGTTTCGGCGGGGGTTACGGAAACACCATATATTTT

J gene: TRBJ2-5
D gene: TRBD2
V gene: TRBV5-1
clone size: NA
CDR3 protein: CASSPLGGEGETQYF
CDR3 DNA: TGCGCCAGCAGCCCCCTGGGAGGGGAAGGGGAGACCCAGTACTTC

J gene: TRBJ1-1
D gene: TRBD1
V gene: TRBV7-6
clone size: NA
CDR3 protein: CASSLAGTGGIGEAFF
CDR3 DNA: TGTGCCAGCAGCTTAGCAGGGACAGGGGGCATCGGTGAAGCTTTCTTT

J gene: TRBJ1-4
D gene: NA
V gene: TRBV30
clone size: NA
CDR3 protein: CAWRVSYDEKLFF
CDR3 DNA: TGTGCCTGGAGAGTGAGTTACGATGAAAAACTGTTTTTT

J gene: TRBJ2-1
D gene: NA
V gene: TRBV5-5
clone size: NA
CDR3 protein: CASSLDRYNEQFF
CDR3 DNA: TGTGCCAGCAGCTTGGACAGGTACAATGAGCAGTTCTTC

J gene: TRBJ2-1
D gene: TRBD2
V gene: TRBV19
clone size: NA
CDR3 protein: CASSIEGTSGTSVFF
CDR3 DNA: TGTGCCAGTAGTATAGAGGGGACTAGCGGGACCTCGGTGTTCTTC

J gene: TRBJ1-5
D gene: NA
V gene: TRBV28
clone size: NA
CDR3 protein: CAYTRKRGSQPQHF
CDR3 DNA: TGTGCCTATACACGAAAGAGAGGCAGCCAGCCCCAGCATTTT

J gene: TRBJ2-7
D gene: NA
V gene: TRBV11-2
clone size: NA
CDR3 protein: CASSLSLGDEQYF
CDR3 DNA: TGTGCCAGCAGCTTAAGTTTGGGAGACGAGCAGTACTTC

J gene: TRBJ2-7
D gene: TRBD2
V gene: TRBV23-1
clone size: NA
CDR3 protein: CASSVAGVSYEQYF
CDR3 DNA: TGCGCCAGCAGTGTAGCGGGAGTCTCCTACGAGCAGTACTTC

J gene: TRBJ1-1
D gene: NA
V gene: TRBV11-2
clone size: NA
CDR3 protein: CASSLGSTMNTEAFF
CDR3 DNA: TGTGCCAGCAGCTTGGGGAGCACGATGAACACTGAAGCTTTCTTT

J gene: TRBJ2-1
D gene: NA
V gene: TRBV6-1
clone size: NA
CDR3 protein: CASSEGARSYNEQFF
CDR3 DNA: TGTGCCAGCAGTGAAGGCGCCCGCTCCTACAATGAGCAGTTCTTC

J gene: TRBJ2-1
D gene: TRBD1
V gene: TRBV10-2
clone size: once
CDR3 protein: CASSDRDRWSYNEQFF
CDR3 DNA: TGCGCCAGCAGTGACCGGGACAGGTGGTCCTACAATGAGCAGTTCTTC

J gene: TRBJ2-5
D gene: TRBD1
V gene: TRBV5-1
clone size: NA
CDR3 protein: CASSLGITGGAGETQYF
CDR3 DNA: TGCGCCAGCAGCTTGGGAATCACAGGGGGCGCAGGAGAGACCCAGTACTTC

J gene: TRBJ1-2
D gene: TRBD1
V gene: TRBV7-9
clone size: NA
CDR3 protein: CASSPGQGETGYTF
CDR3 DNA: TGTGCCAGCAGCCCTGGTCAGGGGGAAACCGGCTACACCTTC

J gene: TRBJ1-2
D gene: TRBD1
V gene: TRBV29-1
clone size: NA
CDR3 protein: CSVEDEGAAGYGYTF
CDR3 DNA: TGCAGCGTTGAAGATGAGGGGGCCGCCGGTTATGGCTACACCTTC

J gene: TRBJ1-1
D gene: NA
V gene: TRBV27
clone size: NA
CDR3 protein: CASSSNLRQLNTEAFF
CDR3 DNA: TGTGCCAGCAGTTCAAACCTCCGACAGTTGAACACTGAAGCTTTCTTT

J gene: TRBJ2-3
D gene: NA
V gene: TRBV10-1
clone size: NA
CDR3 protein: CASSESSGITDTQYF
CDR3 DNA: TGCGCCAGCAGTGAGTCATCAGGGATCACAGATACGCAGTATTTT

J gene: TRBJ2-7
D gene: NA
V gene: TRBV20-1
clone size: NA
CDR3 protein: CSASFPGAYEQYF
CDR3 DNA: TGCAGTGCTAGTTTCCCAGGGGCCTACGAGCAGTACTTC

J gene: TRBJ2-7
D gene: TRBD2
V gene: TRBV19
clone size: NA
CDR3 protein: CASSTPRRAGVSYEQYF
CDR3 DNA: TGTGCCAGTAGTACCCCGAGACGGGCGGGAGTATCCTACGAGCAGTACTTC

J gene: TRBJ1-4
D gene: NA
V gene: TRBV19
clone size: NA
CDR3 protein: CASSNSGATNEKLFF
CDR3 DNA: TGTGCCAGTAGTAACTCAGGGGCAACTAATGAAAAACTGTTTTTT

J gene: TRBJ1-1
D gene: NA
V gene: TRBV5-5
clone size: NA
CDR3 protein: CASSLPDRMNTEAFF
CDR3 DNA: TGTGCCAGCAGCCTGCCCGACAGAATGAACACTGAAGCTTTCTTT

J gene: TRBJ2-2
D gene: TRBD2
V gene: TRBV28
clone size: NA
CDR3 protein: CASSLWVAGEHGELFF
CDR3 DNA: TGTGCCAGCAGTTTGTGGGTAGCGGGAGAGCACGGGGAGCTGTTTTTT

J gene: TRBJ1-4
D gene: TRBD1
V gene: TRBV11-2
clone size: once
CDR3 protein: CASSLEGGLHEKLFF
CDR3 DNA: TGTGCCAGCAGCTTAGAAGGGGGCCTACATGAAAAACTGTTTTTT

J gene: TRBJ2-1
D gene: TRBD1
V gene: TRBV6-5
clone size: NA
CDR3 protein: CASRSGQGIYNEQFF
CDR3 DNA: TGTGCCAGCAGAAGCGGACAGGGCATCTACAATGAGCAGTTCTTC

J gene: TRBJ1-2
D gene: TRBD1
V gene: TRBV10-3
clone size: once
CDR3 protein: CAISDPDRGQGYTF
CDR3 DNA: TGTGCCATCAGTGACCCGGACAGGGGACAGGGCTACACCTTC

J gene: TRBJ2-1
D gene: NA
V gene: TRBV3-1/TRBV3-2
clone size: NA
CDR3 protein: CASSPTASSYNEQFF
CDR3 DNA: TGTGCCAGCAGCCCGACAGCTAGCTCCTACAATGAGCAGTTCTTC

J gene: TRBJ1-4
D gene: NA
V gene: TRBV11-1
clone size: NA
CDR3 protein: CASSFTEGNEKLFF
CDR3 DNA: TGTGCCAGCAGCTTTACAGAGGGAAATGAAAAACTGTTTTTT

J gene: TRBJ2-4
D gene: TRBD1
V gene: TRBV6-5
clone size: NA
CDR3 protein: CASSYSTGQGLGIQYF
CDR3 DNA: TGTGCCAGCAGTTACTCTACGGGACAGGGGCTCGGCATTCAGTACTTC

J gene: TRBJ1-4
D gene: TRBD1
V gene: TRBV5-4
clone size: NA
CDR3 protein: CASSFGGQGDEKLFF
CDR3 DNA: TGTGCCAGCAGCTTTGGGGGACAGGGGGATGAAAAACTGTTTTTT

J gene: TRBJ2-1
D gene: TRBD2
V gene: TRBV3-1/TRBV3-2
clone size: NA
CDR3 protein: CASSLGLAGNNEQFF
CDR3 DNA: TGTGCCAGCAGCCTCGGACTAGCGGGGAACAATGAGCAGTTCTTC

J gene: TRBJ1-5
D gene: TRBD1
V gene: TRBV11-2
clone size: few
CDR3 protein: CASSLGQGANQPQHF
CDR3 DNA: TGTGCCAGCAGCTTGGGACAGGGGGCCAATCAGCCCCAGCATTTT

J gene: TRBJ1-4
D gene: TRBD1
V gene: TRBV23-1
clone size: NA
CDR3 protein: CASSQDREGNNEKLFF
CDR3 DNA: TGCGCCAGCAGTCAAGACAGGGAAGGGAACAATGAAAAACTGTTTTTT

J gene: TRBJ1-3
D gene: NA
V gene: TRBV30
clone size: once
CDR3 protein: CAWSEPGSGNTIYF
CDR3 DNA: TGTGCCTGGAGTGAACCAGGTTCTGGAAACACCATATATTTT

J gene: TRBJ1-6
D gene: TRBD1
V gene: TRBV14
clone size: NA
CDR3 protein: CASGQGSSPLHF
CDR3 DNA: TGTGCCAGTGGACAGGGGAGTTCACCCCTCCACTTT

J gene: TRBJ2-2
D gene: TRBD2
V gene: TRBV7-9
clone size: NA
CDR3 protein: CASSLGSSGRRTGELFF
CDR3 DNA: TGTGCCAGCAGCTTAGGTTCTAGCGGGAGAAGGACCGGGGAGCTGTTTTTT

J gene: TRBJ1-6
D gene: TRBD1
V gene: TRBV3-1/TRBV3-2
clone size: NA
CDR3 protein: CASSHPGTGNNSPLHF
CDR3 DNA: TGTGCCAGCAGCCACCCTGGGACAGGGAATAATTCACCCCTCCACTTT

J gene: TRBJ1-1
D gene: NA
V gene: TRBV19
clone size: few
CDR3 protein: CASSISTRPNTEAFF
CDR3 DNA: TGTGCCAGTAGTATCTCTACGAGGCCGAACACTGAAGCTTTCTTT